The 13 T cell receptor beta chains in this list originate from one sample, sequenced in a study of long-term antiretroviral therapy in people with HIV. Researchers ran immunoSEQ v3.0 at survey level. Assay used: immunoSEQ multiplex PCR; TCRdb lists only in-frame clones, some missing. The sample has 25,000 to 35,000 clones, 80% to 90% seen once. The sample was unsorted PBMCs, taken 0.8 years before starting antiretroviral therapy. These receptors were collected from a man younger than 35 with HIV.

J is TRBJ1-5 and V is TRBV19; D gene unclear. CDR3 length equals 13 residues. The germline CDR1 and CDR2 sequences are LNHDA and SQIVND (reference sequence). The V end lost 5 bases, the J end lost 4 bases, and 9 bases lay between the germline ends. The CDR3 region has the DNA TGTGCCAGTAGTGCGACTACAAATCAGCCCCAGCATTTT. Translated, it gives CASSATTNQPQHF. Full variable domain (missing parts from reference TRBV19 and TRBJ1-5): DGGITQSPKYLFRKEGQNVTLSCEQNLNHDAMYWYRQDPGQGLRLIYYSQIVNDFQKGDIAEGYSVSREKKESFPLTVTSAQKNPTAFYLCASSATTNQPQHFGDGTRLSIL.

The chain recombines TRBV7-9 with TRBJ1-2, with 11 nucleotides matching TRBD1. This CDR3 spans 17 amino acids. J was trimmed by 5 bases and V by 5 bases; bases with no gene match: 13. From germline, CDR1 is SEHNR and CDR2 FQNEAQ (reference sequence). Written as DNA, the CDR3 is TGTGCCAGCAGCCATACGGACGGACAGGGGGCAAGGTATGGCTACACCTTC. It translates to CASSHTDGQGARYGYTF.

V is TRBV4-3 and J is TRBJ2-2; no clear D. Germline assignment: CDR1 LGHNA and CDR2 YSLEER. This CDR3 region has 18 residues. V was trimmed by 0 bases and J by 1 base, leaving 15 bases between them. The CDR3 here is CASSQEIRLGLNTGELFF. The CDR3, as DNA: TGCGCCAGCAGCCAAGAAATCCGGCTTGGGCTGAACACCGGGGAGCTGTTTTTT.

The gene calls are TRBV4-3 and TRBJ2-7, with D possibly matching TRBD2 (5 bases). Trimming left V 0 bases short and J 3 bases short, with 12 bases between. Germline loops: CDR1 LGHNA, CDR2 YSLEER. The CDR3 loop spans 15 amino acids. The CDR3 DNA reads as TGCGCCAGCAGCCAAGAAAATAAGGAGGACTACGAGCAGTACTTC. This gives the protein CASSQENKEDYEQYF.

The rearrangement uses TRBV5-4 and TRBJ2-5; D is ambiguous. This CDR3 contains 13 residues. CDR1 is SGHNT, CDR2 YYREEE, per germline (reference sequence). The V end was cut by 4 bases, the J end by 2 bases, with 9 bases between. In DNA, the CDR3 is TGTGCCAGCAGCGCAACTGAGCAAGAGACCCAGTACTTC. Residues: CASSATEQETQYF.

The rearrangement uses TRBV18 and TRBJ2-1; maybe TRBD2 (6 bases). The V gene lost 3 bases and the J gene lost 15 bases, with 15 bases spanning the gap. This CDR3 region has 12 residues. Germline V gene data show CDR1 as KGHSH and CDR2 as LQKENI. The CDR3 region has the DNA TGTGCCAGCTCACCTTCTAGCGTTGATCGGTTCTTC. Its translation is CASSPSSVDRFF.

The rearrangement links TRBV7-9 to TRBJ2-7; D possibly corresponds to TRBD2 (5 bases). V was clipped by 5 bases and J by 0 bases, with 17 bases between them. Per the germline V gene, CDR1 is SEHNR and CDR2 is FQNEAQ (reference sequence). CDR3 length: 16 amino acids. The CDR3 nucleotides read TGTGCCAGCAGCCCATCAGAGTTTGGGAGCTCCTACGAGCAGTACTTC. Its translation is CASSPSEFGSSYEQYF. Full variable domain (remainder filled in from reference TRBV7-9 and TRBJ2-7): DTGVSQNPRHKITKRGQNVTFRCDPISEHNRLYWYRQTLGQGPEFLTYFQNEAQLEKSRLLSDRFSAERPKGSFSTLEIQRTEQGDSAMYLCASSPSEFGSSYEQYFGPGTRLTVT.

The rearrangement uses TRBV5-1 and TRBJ2-4; D is uncertain. Between the trimmed V and J ends, which lost 0 bases and 1 base, there was a span of 14 bases. CDR3 length: 17 residues. Looked up from germline, CDR1 is SGHRS and CDR2 is YFSETQ. The chain's CDR3 is CASSLASSGEAKNIQYF. The DNA of the CDR3 is TGCGCCAGCAGCTTGGCCTCATCAGGAGAGGCCAAAAACATTCAGTACTTC.

V usage is TRBV4-3 and J usage is TRBJ2-2, with D uncertain. Germline V gene sequence: CDR1 LGHNA, CDR2 YSLEER. The V end lost 0 bases, the J end lost 5 bases, and 4 bases lay between the germline ends. This CDR3 comprises 13 residues. The CDR3 DNA reads as TGCGCCAGCAGCCAAGATAGTACCGGGGAGCTGTTTTTT. Its translation is CASSQDSTGELFF.

The rearrangement links TRBV6-5 to TRBJ1-1; no reliable D call. Germline V gene lookup returns CDR1 MNHEY and CDR2 SVGAGI. This CDR3 comprises 13 residues. Trimming took off 2 bases at V and 3 bases at J, with 7 bases between the two ends. CDR3 DNA sequence: TGTGCCAGCAGTTACGAGGTAGACACTGAAGCTTTCTTT. It translates to CASSYEVDTEAFF.

The CDR3 sequence: CASSLAAGTSNGYTF. CDR3 DNA sequence: TGTGCCAGCAGCTTAGCCGCCGGGACAAGTAATGGCTACACCTTC. The chain is built from TRBV7-6 and TRBJ1-2, with a possible D match to TRBD1 (6 bases). The CDR3 covers 15 residues. V was pared by 0 bases and J by 6 bases, with 14 bases between. Germline lookup yields CDR1 SGHVS and CDR2 FNYEAQ.

V is TRBV18 and J is TRBJ2-1; D is ambiguous. Trimming left V 3 bases short and J 0 bases short, with 9 bases between. CDR1 and CDR2 from the germline V gene are KGHSH and LQKENI. The CDR3 covers 15 residues. The CDR3 here is CASSPGLSSYNEQFF. The CDR3 bases are TGTGCCAGCTCACCCGGATTGAGCTCCTACAATGAGCAGTTCTTC. The full variable domain, rest sourced from reference TRBV18 and TRBJ2-1, is NAGVMQNPRHLVRRRGQEARLRCSPMKGHSHVYWYRQLPEEGLKFMVYLQKENIIDESGMPKERFSAEFPKEGPSILRIQQVVRGDSAAYFCASSPGLSSYNEQFFGPGTRLTVL.

The CDR3 nucleotides read TGTGCCAGCAGCTTAGCCTCTCTCTACGAGCAGTACTTC. This gives the protein CASSLASLYEQYF. The chain recombines TRBV7-2 with TRBJ2-7; no clear D gene. The CDR3 length is 13 residues. V shed 0 bases and J shed 3 bases, with 6 bases lying between them. Germline loops: CDR1 SGHTA, CDR2 FQGNSA.